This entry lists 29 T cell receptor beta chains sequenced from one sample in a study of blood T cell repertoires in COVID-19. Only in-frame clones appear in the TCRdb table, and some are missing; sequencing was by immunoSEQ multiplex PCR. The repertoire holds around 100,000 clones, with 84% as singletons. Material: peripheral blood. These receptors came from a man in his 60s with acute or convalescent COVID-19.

In nucleotides, the CDR3 is TGTGCCAGCTCGTTTAGCGGGAGCACAGATACGCAGTATTTT. It specifies CASSFSGSTDTQYF. The chain employs TRBV2 and TRBJ2-3; the match to TRBD2 covers 7 bases. This CDR3 has 14 amino acids. Unmatched junction bases numbered 5, after V lost 8 bases and J lost 0 bases. The germline V gene encodes CDR1 SNHLY and CDR2 FYNNEI.

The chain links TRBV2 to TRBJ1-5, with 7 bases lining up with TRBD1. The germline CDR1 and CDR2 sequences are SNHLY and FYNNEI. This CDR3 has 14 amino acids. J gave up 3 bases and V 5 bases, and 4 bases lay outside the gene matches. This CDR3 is CASSRDRVNQPQHF. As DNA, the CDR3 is TGTGCCAGCAGTCGAGACAGGGTCAATCAGCCCCAGCATTTT.

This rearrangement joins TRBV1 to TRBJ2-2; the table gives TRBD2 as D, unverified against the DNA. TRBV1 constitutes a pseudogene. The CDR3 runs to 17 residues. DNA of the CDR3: TGCACCAGCAGCTTGTCTAGCGGGAGGGCCAGCACCGGGGAGCTGTTTTTT. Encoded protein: CTSSLSSGRASTGELFF.

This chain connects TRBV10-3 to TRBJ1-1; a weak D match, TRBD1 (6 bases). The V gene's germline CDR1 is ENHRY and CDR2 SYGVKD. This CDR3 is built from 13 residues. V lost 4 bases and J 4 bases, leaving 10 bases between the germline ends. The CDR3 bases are TGTGCCATCAGTGTTGAGGGGGTCACTGAAGCTTTCTTT. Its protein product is CAISVEGVTEAFF.

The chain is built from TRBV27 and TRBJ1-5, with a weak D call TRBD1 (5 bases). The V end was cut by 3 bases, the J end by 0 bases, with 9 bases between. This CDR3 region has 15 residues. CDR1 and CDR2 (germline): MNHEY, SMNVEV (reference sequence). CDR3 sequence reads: CASSLQGYSNQPQHF. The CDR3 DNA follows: TGTGCCAGCAGTTTGCAGGGCTATAGCAATCAGCCCCAGCATTTT.

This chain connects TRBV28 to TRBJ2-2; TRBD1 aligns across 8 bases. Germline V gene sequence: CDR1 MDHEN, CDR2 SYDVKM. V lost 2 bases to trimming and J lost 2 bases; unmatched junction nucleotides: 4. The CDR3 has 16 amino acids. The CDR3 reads CASSLHGQGNTGELFF. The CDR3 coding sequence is TGTGCCAGCAGTTTACACGGACAGGGAAACACCGGGGAGCTGTTTTTT.

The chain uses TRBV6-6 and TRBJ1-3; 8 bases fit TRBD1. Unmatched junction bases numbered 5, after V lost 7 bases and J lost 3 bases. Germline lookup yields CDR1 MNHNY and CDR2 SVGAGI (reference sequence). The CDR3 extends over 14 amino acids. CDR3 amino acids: CASIDRGYGNTIYF. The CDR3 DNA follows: TGTGCCAGCATAGACAGGGGCTATGGAAACACCATATATTTT.

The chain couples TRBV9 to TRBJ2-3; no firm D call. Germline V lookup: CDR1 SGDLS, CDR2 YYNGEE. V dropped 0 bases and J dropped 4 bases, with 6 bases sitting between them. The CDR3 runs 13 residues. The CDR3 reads CASSVVAADTQYF. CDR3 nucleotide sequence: TGTGCCAGCAGCGTAGTGGCAGCAGATACGCAGTATTTT.

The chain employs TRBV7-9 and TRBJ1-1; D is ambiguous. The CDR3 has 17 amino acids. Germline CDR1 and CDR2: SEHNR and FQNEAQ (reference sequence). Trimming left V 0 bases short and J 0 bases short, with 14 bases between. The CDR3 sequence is CASSLARGGTMNTEAFF. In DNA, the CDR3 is TGTGCCAGCAGCTTAGCGCGAGGCGGCACGATGAACACTGAAGCTTTCTTT.

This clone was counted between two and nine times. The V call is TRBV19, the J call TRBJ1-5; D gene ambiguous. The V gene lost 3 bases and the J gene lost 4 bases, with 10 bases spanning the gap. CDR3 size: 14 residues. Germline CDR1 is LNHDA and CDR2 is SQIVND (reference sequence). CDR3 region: CASSMAAANQPQHF. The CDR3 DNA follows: TGTGCCAGTAGTATGGCGGCAGCGAATCAGCCCCAGCATTTT.

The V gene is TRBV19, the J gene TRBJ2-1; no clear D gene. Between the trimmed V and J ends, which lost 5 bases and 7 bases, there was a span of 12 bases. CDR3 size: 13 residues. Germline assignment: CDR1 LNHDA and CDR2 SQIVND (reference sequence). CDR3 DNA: TGTGCCAGTAGTCTAAACCCCCATAATGAGCAGTTCTTC. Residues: CASSLNPHNEQFF.

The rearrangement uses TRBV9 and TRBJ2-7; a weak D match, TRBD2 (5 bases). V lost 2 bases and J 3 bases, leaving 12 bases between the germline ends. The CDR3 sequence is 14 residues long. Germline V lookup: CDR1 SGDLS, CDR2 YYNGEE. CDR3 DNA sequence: TGTGCCAGCAGCGTTTCGCCAGAGGGCTACGAGCAGTACTTC. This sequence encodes CASSVSPEGYEQYF.

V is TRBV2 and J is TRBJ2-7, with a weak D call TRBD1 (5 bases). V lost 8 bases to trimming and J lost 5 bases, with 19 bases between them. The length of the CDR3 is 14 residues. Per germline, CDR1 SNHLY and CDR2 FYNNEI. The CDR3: CASVIEGVLHEQYF. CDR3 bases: TGTGCCAGCGTTATAGAAGGGGTTCTCCACGAGCAGTACTTC.

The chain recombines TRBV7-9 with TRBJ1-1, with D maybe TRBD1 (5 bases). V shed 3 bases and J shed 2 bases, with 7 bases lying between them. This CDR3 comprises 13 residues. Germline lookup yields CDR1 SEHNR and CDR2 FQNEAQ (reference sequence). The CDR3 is CASSFDSNTEAFF. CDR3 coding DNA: TGTGCCAGCAGCTTCGACAGCAACACTGAAGCTTTCTTT.

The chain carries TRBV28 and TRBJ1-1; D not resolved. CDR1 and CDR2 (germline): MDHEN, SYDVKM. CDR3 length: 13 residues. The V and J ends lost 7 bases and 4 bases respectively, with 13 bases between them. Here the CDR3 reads CASIPRRSTEAFF. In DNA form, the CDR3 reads TGTGCCAGCATTCCCCGACGGAGCACTGAAGCTTTCTTT.

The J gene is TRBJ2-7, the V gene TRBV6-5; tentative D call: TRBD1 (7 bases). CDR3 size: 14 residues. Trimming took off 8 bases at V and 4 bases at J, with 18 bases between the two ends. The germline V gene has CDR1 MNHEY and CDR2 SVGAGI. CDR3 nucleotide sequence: TGTGCCAGCCAATCTCGGGCAGGGGGGTACGAGCAGTACGTC. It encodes CASQSRAGGYEQYV.

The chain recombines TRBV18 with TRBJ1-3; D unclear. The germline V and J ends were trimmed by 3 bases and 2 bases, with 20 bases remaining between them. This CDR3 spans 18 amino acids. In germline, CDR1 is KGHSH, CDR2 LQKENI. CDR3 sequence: CASSPYTPSRRAGNTIYF. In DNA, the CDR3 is TGTGCCAGCTCACCCTACACACCCTCACGTCGGGCTGGAAACACCATATATTTT.

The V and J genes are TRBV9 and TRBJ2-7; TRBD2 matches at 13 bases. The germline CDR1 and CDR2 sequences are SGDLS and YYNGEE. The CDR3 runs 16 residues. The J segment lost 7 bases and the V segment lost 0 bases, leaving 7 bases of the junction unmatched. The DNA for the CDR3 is TGTGCCAGCAGCGTAGGTGGACTAGCGGGAGCGAAAGAGCAGTACTTC. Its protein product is CASSVGGLAGAKEQYF.

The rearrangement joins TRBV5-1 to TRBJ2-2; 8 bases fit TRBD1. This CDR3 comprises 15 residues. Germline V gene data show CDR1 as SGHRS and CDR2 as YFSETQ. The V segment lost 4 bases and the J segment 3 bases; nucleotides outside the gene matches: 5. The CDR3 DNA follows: TGCGCCAGCAGCGGACAGGGCTGGGACACCGGGGAGCTGTTTTTT. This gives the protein CASSGQGWDTGELFF.

The CDR3 DNA is TGTGCCAGCAGAGACACAGGGGGGACCGGGGAGCTGTTTTTT. Protein product: CASRDTGGTGELFF. This chain connects TRBV6-4 to TRBJ2-2; the match to TRBD1 covers 8 bases. The CDR3 runs to 14 residues. In germline, CDR1 is MRHNA, CDR2 SNTAGT. V lost 6 bases to trimming and J lost 5 bases; unmatched junction nucleotides: 5.

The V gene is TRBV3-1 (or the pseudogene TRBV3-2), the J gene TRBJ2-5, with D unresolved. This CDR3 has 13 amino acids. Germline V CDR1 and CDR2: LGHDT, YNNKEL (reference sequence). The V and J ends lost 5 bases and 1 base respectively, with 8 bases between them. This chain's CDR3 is CASSERIQETQYF. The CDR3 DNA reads TGTGCCAGCAGCGAGAGAATCCAAGAGACCCAGTACTTC.

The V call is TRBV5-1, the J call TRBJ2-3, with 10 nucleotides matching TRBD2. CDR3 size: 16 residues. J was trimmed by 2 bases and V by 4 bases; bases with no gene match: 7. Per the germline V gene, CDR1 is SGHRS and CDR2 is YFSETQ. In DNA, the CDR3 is TGCGCCAGCAGCAGTGCTAGCGGGGGATACACAGATACGCAGTATTTT. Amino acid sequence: CASSSASGGYTDTQYF.

The CDR3 region has the DNA TGCGCCAGCAGCTCCGGGACAAATGATAATTCACCCCTCCACTTT. Amino acid sequence: CASSSGTNDNSPLHF. The rearrangement joins TRBV5-1 to TRBJ1-6; a possible D gene is TRBD1 (6 bases). Per the germline V gene, CDR1 is SGHRS and CDR2 is YFSETQ. The CDR3 runs 15 residues. Trimming left V 3 bases short and J 5 bases short, with 12 bases between.

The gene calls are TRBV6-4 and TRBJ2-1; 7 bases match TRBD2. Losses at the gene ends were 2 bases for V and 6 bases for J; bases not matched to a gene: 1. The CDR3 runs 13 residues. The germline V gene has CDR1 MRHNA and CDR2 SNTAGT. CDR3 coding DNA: TGTGCCAGCAGTGACAAGCGGGGCAATGAGCAGTTCTTC. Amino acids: CASSDKRGNEQFF.

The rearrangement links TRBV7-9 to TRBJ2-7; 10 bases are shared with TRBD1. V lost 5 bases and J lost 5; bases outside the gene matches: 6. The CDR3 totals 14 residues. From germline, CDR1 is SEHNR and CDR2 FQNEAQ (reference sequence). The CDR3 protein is CASSHGQGGNEQYF. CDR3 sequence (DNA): TGTGCCAGCAGCCATGGACAGGGGGGGAACGAGCAGTACTTC.

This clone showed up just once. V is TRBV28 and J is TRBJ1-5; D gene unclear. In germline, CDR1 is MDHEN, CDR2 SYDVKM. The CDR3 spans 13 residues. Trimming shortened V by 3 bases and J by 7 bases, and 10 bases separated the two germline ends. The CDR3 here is CASSFFGEQPQHF. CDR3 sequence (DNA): TGTGCCAGCAGTTTCTTCGGGGAGCAGCCCCAGCATTTT.

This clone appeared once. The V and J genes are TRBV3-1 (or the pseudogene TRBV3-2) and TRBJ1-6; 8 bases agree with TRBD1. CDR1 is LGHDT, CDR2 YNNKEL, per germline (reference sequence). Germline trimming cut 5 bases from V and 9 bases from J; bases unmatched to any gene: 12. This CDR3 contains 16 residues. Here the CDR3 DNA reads TGTGCCAGCAGCTCCTCTTGGACAGGGAGCCGTTCACCCCTCCACTTT. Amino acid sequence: CASSSSWTGSRSPLHF.

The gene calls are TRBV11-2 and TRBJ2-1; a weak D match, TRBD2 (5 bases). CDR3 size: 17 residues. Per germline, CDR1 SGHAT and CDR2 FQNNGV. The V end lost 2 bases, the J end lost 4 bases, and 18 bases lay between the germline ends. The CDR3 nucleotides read TGTGCCAGCAGCTTATTCCTATCCGACTATCCATACAATGAGCAGTTCTTC. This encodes CASSLFLSDYPYNEQFF.

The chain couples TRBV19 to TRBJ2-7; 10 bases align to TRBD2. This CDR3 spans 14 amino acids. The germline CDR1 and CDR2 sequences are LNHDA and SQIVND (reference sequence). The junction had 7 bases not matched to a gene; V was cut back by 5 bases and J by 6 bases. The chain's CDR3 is CASSSGTSVPEQYF. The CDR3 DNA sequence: TGTGCCAGTAGTTCCGGGACTAGCGTTCCCGAGCAGTACTTC.